This TCR beta chain originates from a study of shared clonotypes between healthy human individuals. The V end lost 0 bases, the J end lost 7 bases, and 16 bases lay between the germline ends. CDR1 is WSHSY, CDR2 SAAADI, per germline. The CDR3 consists of 16 residues. CD45RO-negative CD8 cells positively selected for CCR7 made up the naive population, which excluded terminally differentiated effector memory CD45RA+ cells. Healthy HIV-negative adults without recent acute infections or vaccinations served as donors. The material for each subset, its genomic DNA, was split evenly across several immunoSEQ plates. As originally analysed: Filtering differed since immunoSEQ provided only junctions, with no quality scores. This table comes from immunoSEQ multiplex PCR, and its TCRdb copy is limited to in-frame clones, with some not included. The V and J calls and the clone size are those of that table, but D and trimming were determined from the DNA. This table has over 750,000 clones, 90% to 97% appearing once.

V usage is TRBV10-2 and J usage is TRBJ2-1; the D is unclear. This clonotype originated in a man aged 25-40 years in good health. The sequenced sample consisted of naive CD8+ T cells sorted from blood. CDR3 residues: CASSESAGLLGNEQFF. For the CDR3, the DNA is TGCGCCAGCAGTGAGTCGGCTGGATTACTGGGAAATGAGCAGTTCTTC.